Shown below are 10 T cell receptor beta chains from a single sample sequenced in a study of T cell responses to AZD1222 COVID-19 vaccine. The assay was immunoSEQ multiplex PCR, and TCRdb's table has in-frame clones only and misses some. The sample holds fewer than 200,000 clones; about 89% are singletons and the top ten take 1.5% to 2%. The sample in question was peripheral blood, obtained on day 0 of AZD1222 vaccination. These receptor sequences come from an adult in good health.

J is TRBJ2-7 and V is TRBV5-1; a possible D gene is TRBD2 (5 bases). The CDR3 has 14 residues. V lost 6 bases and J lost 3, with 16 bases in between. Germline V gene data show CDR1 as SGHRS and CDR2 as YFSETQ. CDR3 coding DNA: TGCGCCAGCACCCTTGGTGGGAGTAGCTACGAGCAGTACTTC. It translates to CASTLGGSSYEQYF.

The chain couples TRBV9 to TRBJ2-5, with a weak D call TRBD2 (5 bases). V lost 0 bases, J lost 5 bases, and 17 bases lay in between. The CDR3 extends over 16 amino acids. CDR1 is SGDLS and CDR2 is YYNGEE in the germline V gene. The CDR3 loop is CASSVGGEGRYETQYF. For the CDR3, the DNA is TGTGCCAGCAGCGTAGGAGGAGAGGGCAGGTATGAGACCCAGTACTTC.

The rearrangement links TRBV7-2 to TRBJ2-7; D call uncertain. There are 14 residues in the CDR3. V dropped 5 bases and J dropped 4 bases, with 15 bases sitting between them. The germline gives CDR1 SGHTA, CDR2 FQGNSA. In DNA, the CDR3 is TGTGCCAGCAGCCAACCCGTAGGGTTGTACGAGCAGTACTTC. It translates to CASSQPVGLYEQYF.

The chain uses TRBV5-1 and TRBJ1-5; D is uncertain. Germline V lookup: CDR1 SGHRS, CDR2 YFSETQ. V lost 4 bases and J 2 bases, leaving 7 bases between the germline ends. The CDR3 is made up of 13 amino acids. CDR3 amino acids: CASSPAGNQPQHF. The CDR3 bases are TGCGCCAGCAGCCCAGCTGGCAATCAGCCCCAGCATTTT.

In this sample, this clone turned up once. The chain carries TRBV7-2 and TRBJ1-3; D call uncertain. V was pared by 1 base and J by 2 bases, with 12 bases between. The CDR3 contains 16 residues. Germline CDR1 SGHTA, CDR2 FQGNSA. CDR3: CASSLVSLSTGNTIYF. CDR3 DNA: TGTGCCAGCAGCTTAGTGTCGCTGTCCACTGGAAACACCATATATTTT.

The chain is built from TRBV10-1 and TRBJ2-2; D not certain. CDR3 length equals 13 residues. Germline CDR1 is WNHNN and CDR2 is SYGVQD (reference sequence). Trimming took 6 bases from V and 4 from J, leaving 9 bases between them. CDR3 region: CASRPRGTGELFF. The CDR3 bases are TGCGCCAGCAGGCCAAGAGGCACCGGGGAGCTGTTTTTT.

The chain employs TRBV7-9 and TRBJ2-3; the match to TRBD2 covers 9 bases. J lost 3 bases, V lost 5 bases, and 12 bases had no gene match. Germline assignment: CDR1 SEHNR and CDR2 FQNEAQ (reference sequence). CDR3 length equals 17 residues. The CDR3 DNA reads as TGTGCCAGCAGCCCCCGTCGGGGTAGCGGGGGAACAGATACGCAGTATTTT. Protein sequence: CASSPRRGSGGTDTQYF.

The CDR3 reads CASSPGDPGSSNQPQHF. Here the CDR3 DNA reads TGTGCCAGCTCACCAGGGGACCCAGGGAGTAGCAATCAGCCCCAGCATTTT. The chain combines TRBV18 with TRBJ1-5; D may be TRBD1 (5 bases). Germline V gives CDR1 KGHSH, CDR2 LQKENI. The germline V and J ends were trimmed by 2 bases and 0 bases, with 14 bases remaining between them. The CDR3 runs 17 residues.

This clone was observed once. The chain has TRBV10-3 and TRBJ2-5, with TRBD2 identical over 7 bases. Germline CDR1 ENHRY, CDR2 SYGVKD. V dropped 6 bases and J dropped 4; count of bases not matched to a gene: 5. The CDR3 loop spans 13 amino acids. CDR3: CAISGLGRETQYF. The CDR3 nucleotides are TGTGCCATCAGCGGACTAGGGCGAGAGACCCAGTACTTC.

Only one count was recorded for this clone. CDR3 nucleotides: TGCGCCAGCAGCTCAGGCCGGGGGCATGAAAAACTGTTTTTT. Protein: CASSSGRGHEKLFF. This chain connects TRBV5-1 to TRBJ1-4, with D possibly matching TRBD1 (6 bases). Trimming removed 3 bases from V and 6 bases from J, with 12 bases in between. The CDR3 contains 14 residues. Germline-derived CDR1 and CDR2 are SGHRS and YFSETQ. The variable domain in full, completed from reference TRBV5-1 and TRBJ1-4, reads KAGVTQTPRYLIKTRGQQVTLSCSPISGHRSVSWYQQTPGQGLQFLFEYFSETQRNKGNFPGRFSGRQFSNSRSEMNVSTLELGDSALYLCASSSGRGHEKLFFGSGTQLSVL.